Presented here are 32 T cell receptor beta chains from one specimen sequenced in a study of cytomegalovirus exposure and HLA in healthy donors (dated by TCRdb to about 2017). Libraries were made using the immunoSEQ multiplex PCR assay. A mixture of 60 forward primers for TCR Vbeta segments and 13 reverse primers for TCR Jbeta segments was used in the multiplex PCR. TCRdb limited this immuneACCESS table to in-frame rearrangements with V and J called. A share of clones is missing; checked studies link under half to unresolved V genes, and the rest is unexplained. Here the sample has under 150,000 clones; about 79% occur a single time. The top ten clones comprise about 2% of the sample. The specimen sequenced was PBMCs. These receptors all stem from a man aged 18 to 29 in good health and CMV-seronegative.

The CDR3 loop reads CASSDLKRREQFF. CDR3 bases: TGTGCCAGCAGTGATCTGAAAAGGAGAGAGCAGTTCTTC. The rearrangement joins TRBV2 to TRBJ2-1, with D uncertain. Trimming pared 3 bases from V and 10 bases from J, leaving 13 bases between. Per the germline V gene, CDR1 is SNHLY and CDR2 is FYNNEI. The CDR3 extends over 13 amino acids.

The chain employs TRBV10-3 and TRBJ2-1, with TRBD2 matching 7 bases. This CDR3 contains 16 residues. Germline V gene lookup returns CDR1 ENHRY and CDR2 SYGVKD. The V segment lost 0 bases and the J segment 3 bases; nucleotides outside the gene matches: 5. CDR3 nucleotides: TGTGCCATCAGTGAGTCTCCCGGGAGGAGCTACAATGAGCAGTTCTTC. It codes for CAISESPGRSYNEQFF.

The CDR3: CASSSPLGTSGHNEQFF. The CDR3 DNA reads TGTGCCAGCAGCTCCCCCCTAGGGACTAGCGGCCACAATGAGCAGTTCTTC. The rearrangement links TRBV7-3 to TRBJ2-1; 11 bases match TRBD2. V was pared by 4 bases and J by 5 bases, with 10 bases of the junction left unmatched. The CDR3 is 17 residues long. Germline assignment: CDR1 SGHTA and CDR2 FQGTGA.

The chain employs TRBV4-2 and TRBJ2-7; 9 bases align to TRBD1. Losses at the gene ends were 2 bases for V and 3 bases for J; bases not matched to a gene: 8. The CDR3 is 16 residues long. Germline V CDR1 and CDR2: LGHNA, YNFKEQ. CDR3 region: CASSQSPGQGIYEQYF. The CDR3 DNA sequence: TGTGCCAGCAGCCAATCCCCGGGACAGGGAATCTACGAGCAGTACTTC.

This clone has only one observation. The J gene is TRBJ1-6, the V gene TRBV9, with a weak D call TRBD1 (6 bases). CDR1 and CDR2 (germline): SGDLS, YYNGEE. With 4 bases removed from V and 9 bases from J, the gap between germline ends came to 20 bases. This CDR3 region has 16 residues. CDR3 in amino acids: CASSPESRGGFSPLHF. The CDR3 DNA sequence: TGTGCCAGCAGCCCAGAGAGCAGGGGTGGATTTTCACCCCTCCACTTT.

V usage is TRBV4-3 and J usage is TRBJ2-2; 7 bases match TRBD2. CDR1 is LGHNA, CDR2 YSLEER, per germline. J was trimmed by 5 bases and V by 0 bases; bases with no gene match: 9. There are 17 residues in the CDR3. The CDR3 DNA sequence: TGCGCCAGCAGCCAAGATACGGGGGGTGGGGTGACCGGGGAGCTGTTTTTT. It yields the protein CASSQDTGGGVTGELFF.

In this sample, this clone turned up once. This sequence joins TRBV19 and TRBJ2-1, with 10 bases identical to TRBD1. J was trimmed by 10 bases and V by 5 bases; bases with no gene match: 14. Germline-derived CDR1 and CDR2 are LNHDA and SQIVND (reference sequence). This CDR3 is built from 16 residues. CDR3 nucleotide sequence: TGTGCCAGTAGTGATCCCGGGACAGGGGTTTCTTGGGAGCAGTTCTTC. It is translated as CASSDPGTGVSWEQFF.

The CDR3 sequence: CASSYGLGTNEQFF. The CDR3 region has the DNA TGCGCCAGCAGCTATGGACTAGGGACCAATGAGCAGTTCTTC. The chain joins TRBV5-1 to TRBJ2-1; 7 nucleotides align to TRBD2. The CDR3 length is 14 residues. Germline V gene lookup returns CDR1 SGHRS and CDR2 YFSETQ. V gave up 3 bases and J gave up 6 bases; unmatched junction bases: 6.

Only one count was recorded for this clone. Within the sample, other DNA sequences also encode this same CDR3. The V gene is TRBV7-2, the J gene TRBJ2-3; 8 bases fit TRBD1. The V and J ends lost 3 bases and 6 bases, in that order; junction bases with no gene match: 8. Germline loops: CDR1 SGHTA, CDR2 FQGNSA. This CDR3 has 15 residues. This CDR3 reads CASSLVGHRGDTQYF. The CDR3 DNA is TGTGCCAGCAGCTTGGTAGGTCACAGGGGGGATACGCAGTATTTT.

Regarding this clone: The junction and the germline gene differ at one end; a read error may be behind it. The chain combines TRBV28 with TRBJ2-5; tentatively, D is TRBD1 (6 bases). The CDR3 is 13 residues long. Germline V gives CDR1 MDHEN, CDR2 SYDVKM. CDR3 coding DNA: TGTGCCAGCAGTCAAGGGGGTAAGCGCGACGGGAACTTC. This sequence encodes CASSQGGKRDGNF.

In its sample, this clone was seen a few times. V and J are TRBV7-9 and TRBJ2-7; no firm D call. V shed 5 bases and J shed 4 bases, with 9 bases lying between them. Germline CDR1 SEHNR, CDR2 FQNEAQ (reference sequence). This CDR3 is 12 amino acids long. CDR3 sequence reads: CASSPPGYEQYV. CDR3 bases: TGTGCCAGCAGCCCTCCGGGTTACGAGCAGTACGTC.

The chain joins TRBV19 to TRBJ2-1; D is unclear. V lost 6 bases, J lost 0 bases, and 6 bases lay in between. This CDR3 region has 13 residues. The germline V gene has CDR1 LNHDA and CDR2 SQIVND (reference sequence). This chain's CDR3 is CASRESSYNEQFF. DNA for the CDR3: TGTGCCAGTAGAGAGAGCTCCTACAATGAGCAGTTCTTC.

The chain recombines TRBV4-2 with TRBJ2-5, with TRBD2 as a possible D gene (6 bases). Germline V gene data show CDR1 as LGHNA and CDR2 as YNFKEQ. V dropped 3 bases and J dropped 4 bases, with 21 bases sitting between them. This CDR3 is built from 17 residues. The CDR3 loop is CASSHTGRGGEIETQYF. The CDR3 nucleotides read TGTGCCAGCAGCCACACCGGGCGGGGTGGGGAAATAGAGACCCAGTACTTC.

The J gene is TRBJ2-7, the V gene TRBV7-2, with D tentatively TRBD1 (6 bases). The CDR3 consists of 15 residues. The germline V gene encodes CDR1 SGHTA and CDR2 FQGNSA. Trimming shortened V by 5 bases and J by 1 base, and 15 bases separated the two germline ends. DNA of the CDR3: TGTGCCAGCAGCCAAATAACAGGGCCGTCCTACGAGCAGTACTTC. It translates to CASSQITGPSYEQYF. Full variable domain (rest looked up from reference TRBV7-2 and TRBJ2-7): GAGVSQSPSNKVTEKGKDVELRCDPISGHTALYWYRQSLGQGLEFLIYFQGNSAPDKSGLPSDRFSAERTGGSVSTLTIQRTQQEDSAVYLCASSQITGPSYEQYFGPGTRLTVT.

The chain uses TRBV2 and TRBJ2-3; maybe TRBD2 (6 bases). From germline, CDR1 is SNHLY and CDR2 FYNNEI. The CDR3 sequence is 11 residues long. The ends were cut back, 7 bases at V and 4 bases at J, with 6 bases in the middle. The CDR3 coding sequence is TGTGCCAGCACGGGGGCAGATACGCAGTATTTT. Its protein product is CASTGADTQYF.

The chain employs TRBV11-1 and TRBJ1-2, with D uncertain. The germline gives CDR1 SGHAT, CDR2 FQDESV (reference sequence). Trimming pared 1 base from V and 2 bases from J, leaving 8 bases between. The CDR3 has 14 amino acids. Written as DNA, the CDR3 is TGTGCCAGCAGCTTAGGAGAGGGAAACTATGGCTACACCTTC. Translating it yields CASSLGEGNYGYTF.

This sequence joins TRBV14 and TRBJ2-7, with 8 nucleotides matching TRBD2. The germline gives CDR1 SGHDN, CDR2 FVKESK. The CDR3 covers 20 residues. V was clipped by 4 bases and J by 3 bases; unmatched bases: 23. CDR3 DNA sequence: TGTGCCAGCAGCCTTACCTTGTGGGGCCTTACGCTAGCGGGTTACTACGAGCAGTACGTC. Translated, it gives CASSLTLWGLTLAGYYEQYV.

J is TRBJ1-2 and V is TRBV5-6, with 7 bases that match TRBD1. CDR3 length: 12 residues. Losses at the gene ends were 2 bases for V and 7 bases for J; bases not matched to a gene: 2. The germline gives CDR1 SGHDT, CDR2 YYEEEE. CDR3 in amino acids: CASSFPGGGYTF. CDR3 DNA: TGTGCCAGCAGCTTTCCAGGGGGTGGCTACACCTTC.

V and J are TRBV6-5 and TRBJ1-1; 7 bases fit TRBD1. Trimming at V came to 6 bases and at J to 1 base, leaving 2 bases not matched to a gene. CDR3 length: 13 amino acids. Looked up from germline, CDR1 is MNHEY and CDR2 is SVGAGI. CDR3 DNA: TGTGCCAGCAGCGACAGGGCGAACACTGAAGCTTTCTTT. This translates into CASSDRANTEAFF.

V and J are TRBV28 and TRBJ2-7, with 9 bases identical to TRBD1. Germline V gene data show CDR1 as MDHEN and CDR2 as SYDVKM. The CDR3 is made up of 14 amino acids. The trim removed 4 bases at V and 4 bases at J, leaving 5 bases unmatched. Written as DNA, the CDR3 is TGTGCCAGCAGTTCCGGGACAGGGTGGTACGAGCAGTACTTC. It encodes CASSSGTGWYEQYF.

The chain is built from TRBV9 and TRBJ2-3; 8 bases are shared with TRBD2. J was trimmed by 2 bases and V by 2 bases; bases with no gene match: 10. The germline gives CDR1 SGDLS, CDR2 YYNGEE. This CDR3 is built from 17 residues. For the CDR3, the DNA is TGTGCCAGCAGCGTTGGTGCGGGAGGAGGGAACACAGATACGCAGTATTTT. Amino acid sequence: CASSVGAGGGNTDTQYF. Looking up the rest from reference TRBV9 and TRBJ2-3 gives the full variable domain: DSGVTQTPKHLITATGQRVTLRCSPRSGDLSVYWYQQSLDQGLQFLIQYYNGEERAKGNILERFSAQQFPDLHSELNLSSLELGDSALYFCASSVGAGGGNTDTQYFGPGTRLTVL.

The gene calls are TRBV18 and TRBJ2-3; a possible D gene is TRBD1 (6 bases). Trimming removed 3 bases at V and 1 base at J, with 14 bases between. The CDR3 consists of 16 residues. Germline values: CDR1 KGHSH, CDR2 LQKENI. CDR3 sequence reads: CASSPPSGARTDTQYF. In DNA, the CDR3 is TGTGCCAGCTCACCGCCCTCAGGGGCGCGCACAGATACGCAGTATTTT.

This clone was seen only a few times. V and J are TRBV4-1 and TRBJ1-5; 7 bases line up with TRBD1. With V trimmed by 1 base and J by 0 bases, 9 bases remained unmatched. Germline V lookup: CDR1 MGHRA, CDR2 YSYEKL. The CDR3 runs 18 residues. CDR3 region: CASSQGNLGQISNQPQHF. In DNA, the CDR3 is TGCGCCAGCAGCCAAGGAAACCTGGGACAGATTAGCAATCAGCCCCAGCATTTT.

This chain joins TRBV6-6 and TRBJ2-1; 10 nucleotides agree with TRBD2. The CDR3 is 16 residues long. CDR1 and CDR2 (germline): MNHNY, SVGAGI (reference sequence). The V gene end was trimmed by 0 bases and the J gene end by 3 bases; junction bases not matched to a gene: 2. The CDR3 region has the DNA TGTGCCAGCAGTTACTCGGGACTAGCGAGCTACAATGAGCAGTTCTTC. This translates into CASSYSGLASYNEQFF.

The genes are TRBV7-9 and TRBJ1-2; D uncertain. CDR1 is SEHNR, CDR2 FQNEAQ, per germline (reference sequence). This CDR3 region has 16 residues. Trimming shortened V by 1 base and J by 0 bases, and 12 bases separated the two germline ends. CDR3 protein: CASSLGAVKANYGYTF. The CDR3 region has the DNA TGTGCCAGCAGCTTAGGGGCCGTAAAGGCTAACTATGGCTACACCTTC.

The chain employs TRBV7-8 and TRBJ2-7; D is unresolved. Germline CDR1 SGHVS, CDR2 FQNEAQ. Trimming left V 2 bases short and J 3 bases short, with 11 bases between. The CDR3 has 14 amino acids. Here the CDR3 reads CASSLTLPRYEQYF. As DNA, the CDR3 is TGTGCCAGCAGCTTAACTCTCCCCCGCTACGAGCAGTACTTC.

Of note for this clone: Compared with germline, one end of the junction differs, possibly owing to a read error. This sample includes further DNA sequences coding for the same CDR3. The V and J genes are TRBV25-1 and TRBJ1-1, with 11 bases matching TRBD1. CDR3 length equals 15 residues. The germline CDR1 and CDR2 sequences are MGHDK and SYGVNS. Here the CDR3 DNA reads TGTGCTAGCAGTGAGCCCGGGACAGGGGGCACTGAAGCTTTCTTT. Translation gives CASSEPGTGGTEAFF.

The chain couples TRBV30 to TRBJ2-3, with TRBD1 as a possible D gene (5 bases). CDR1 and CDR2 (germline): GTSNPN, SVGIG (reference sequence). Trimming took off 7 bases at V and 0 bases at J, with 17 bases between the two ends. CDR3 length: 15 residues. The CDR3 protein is CAFSRVPPSTDTQYF. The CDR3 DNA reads TGTGCCTTCTCCAGGGTTCCACCTAGCACAGATACGCAGTATTTT.

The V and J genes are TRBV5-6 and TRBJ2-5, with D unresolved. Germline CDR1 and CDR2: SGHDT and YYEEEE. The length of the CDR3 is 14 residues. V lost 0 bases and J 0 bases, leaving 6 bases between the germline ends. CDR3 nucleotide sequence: TGTGCCAGCAGCTTGGCGGAGTACCAAGAGACCCAGTACTTC. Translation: CASSLAEYQETQYF.

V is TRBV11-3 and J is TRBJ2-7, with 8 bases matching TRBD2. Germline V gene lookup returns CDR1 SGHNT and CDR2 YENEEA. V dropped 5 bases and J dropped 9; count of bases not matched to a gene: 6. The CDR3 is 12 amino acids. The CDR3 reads CASSPAGGLQYV. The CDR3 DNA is TGTGCCAGCAGCCCCGCGGGGGGACTGCAGTACGTC.

CDR3 region: CASSRIWTEGAGNTIYF. CDR3 coding DNA: TGTGCCAGCAGTCGCATTTGGACAGAAGGGGCTGGAAACACCATATATTTT. V and J are TRBV2 and TRBJ1-3, with D tentatively TRBD1 (6 bases). Germline assignment: CDR1 SNHLY and CDR2 FYNNEI. The CDR3 extends over 17 amino acids. Deletions cut 5 bases from V and 2 bases from J, with 19 bases between. Based on the CDR3 plus reference TRBV2 and TRBJ1-3, the full variable domain is EPEVTQTPSHQVTQMGQEVILRCVPISNHLYFYWYRQILGQKVEFLVSFYNNEISEKSEIFDDQFSVERPDGSNFTLKIRSTKLEDSAMYFCASSRIWTEGAGNTIYFGEGSWLTVV.

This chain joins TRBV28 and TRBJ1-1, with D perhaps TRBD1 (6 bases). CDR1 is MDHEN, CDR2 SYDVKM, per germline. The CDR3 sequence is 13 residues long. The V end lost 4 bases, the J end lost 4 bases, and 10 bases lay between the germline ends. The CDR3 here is CASSSGQRTEAFF. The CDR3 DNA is TGTGCCAGCAGTTCTGGACAGCGCACTGAAGCTTTCTTT.